The entry below gives a single T cell receptor (beta chain) sequence along with its context. This sample was included in a study of T cell changes during pregnancy in multiple sclerosis. Produced via immunoSEQ multiplex PCR; TCRdb's table is partial and in-frame only. The sample carries about 64,000 clones, less than 95% recorded once. There are 15 residues in the CDR3. The V gene lost 2 bases and the J gene lost 3 bases, with 11 bases spanning the gap. Germline V CDR1 and CDR2: MNHEY, SVGAGI. This TCR was recovered from a female donor in good health, enrolled as a control in a pregnancy study. The sample was peripheral blood, taken in the second trimester of pregnancy. V usage is TRBV6-5 and J usage is TRBJ2-1; maybe TRBD2 (6 bases). The CDR3 protein is CASSYTGTYYNEQFF. CDR3 sequence (DNA): TGTGCCAGCAGTTACACCGGGACTTACTACAATGAGCAGTTCTTC.